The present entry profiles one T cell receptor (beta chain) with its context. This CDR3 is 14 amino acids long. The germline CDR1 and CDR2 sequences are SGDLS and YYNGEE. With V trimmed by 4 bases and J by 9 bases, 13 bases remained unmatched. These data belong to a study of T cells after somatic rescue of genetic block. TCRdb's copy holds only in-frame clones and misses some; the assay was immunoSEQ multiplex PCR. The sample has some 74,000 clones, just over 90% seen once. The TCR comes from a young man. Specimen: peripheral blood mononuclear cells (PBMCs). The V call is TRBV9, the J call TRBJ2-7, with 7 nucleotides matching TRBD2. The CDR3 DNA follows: TGTGCCAGCAGCCCCCTGGACCAGGGAGGGAGGCAGTACTTC. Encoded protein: CASSPLDQGGRQYF. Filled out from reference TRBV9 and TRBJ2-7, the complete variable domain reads DSGVTQTPKHLITATGQRVTLRCSPRSGDLSVYWYQQSLDQGLQFLIQYYNGEERAKGNILERFSAQQFPDLHSELNLSSLELGDSALYFCASSPLDQGGRQYFGPGTRLTVT.